Listed here is a single TCR beta chain. Trimming removed 6 bases from V and 2 bases from J; junction bases left unmatched: 7. The CDR3 totals 15 residues. Germline loops: CDR1 MNHNY, CDR2 SVGAGI (reference sequence). Assay used: immunoSEQ multiplex PCR; TCRdb lists only in-frame clones, some missing. The sample holds about 390,000 clones, 80% to 90% seen once. The record originates from a study of blood T cell repertoires in COVID-19. Overall study context: The United States, Italy and Spain provided the acute and convalescent COVID-19 samples.

This receptor was taken from an older woman with COVID-19, enrolled during active disease. V gene TRBV6-6 combines with J gene TRBJ1-2; TRBD1 matches 9 bases. Sequencing was done on a sample of peripheral blood. CDR3 in DNA: TGTGCCAGCAGACTCGACAGGGGGGGAAACTATGGCTACACCTTC. It translates to CASRLDRGGNYGYTF.